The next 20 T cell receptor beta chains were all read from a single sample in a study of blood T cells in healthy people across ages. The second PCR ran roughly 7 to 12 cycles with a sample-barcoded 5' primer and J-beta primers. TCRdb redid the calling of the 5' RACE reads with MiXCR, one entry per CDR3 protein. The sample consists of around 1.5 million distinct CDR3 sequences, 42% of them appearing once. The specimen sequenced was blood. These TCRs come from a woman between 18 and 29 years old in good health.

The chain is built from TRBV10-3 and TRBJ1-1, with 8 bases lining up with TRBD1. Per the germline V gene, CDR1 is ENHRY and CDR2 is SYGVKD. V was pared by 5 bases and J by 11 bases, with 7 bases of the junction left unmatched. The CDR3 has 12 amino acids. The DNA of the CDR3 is TGTGCCATCAGTCCCGGACAGGGACCGGCTTTCTTT. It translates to CAISPGQGPAFF.

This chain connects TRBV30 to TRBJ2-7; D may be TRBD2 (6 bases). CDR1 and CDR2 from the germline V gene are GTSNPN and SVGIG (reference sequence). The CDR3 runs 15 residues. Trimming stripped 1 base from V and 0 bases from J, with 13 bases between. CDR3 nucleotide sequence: TGTGCCTGGAGTGGGGGGAGGACTAACTCCTACGAGCAGTACTTC. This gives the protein CAWSGGRTNSYEQYF.

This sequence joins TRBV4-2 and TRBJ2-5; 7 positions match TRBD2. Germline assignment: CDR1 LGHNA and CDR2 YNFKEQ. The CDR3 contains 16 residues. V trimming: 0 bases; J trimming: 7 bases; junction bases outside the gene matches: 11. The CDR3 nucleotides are TGTGCCAGCAGCCAAGAGGGTGGGCGGGAGATAAGGACCCAGTACTTC. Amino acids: CASSQEGGREIRTQYF.

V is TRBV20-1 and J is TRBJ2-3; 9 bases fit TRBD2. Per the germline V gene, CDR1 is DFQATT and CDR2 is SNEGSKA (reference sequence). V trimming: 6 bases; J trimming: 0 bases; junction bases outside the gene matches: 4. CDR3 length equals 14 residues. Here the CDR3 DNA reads TGCAGTGCCCCAGCGGGAGGCAGCACAGATACGCAGTATTTT. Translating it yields CSAPAGGSTDTQYF.

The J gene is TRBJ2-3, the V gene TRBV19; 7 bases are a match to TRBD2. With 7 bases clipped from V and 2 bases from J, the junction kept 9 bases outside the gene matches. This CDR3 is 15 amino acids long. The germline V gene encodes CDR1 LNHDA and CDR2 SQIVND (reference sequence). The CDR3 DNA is TGTGCCAGTACGGGCGGGGGTCCAATCACAGATACGCAGTATTTT. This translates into CASTGGGPITDTQYF.

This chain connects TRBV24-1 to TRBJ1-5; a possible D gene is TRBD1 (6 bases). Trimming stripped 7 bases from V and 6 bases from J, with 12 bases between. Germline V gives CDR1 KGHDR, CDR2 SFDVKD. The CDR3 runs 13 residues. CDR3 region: CATSYRASQPQHF. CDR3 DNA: TGTGCCACCAGCTACAGGGCGAGTCAGCCCCAGCATTTT.

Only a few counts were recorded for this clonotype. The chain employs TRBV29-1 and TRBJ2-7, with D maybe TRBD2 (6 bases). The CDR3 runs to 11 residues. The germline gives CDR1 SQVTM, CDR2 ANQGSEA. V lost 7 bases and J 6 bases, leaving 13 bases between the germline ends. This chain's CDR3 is CSADGGSEQYF. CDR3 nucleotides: TGCAGCGCCGATGGGGGGTCCGAGCAGTACTTC.

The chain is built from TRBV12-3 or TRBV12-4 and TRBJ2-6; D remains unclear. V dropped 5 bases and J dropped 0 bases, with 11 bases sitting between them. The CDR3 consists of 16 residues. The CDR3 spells CASSPSTASGANVLTF. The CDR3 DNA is TGTGCCAGCAGTCCATCCACAGCCTCTGGGGCCAACGTCCTGACTTTC.

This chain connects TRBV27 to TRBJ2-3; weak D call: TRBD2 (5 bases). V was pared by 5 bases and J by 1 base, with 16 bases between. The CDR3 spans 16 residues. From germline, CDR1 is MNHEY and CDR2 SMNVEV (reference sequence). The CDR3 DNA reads TGTGCCAGCAGTACTCCAACTAGAGACCGCACAGATACGCAGTATTTT. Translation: CASSTPTRDRTDTQYF.

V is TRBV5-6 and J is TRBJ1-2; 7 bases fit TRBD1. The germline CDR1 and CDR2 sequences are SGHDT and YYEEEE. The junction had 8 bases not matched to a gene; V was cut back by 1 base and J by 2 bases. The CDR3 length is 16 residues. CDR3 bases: TGTGCCAGCAGCTTGAGGTCGATACAGGGGAACTATGGCTACACCTTC. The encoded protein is CASSLRSIQGNYGYTF.

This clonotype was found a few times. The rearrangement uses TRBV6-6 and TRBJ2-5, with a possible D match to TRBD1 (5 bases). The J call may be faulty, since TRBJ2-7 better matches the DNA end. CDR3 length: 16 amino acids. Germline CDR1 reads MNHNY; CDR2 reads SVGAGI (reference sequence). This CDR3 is CASSYRATGRTDEQYF. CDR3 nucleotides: TGTGCCAGCAGTTACCGGGCAACAGGTCGGACCGACGAGCAGTACTTC.

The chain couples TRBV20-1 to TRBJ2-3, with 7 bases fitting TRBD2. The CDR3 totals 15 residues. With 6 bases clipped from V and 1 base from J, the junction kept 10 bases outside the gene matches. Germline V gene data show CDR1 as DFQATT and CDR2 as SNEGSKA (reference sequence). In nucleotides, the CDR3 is TGCAGTGCGACTGGGGAGGGGCGCCGCACAGATACGCAGTATTTT. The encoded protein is CSATGEGRRTDTQYF.

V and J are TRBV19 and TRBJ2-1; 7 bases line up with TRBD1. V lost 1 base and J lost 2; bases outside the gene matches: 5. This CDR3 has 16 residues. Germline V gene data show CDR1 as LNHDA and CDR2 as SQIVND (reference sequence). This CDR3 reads CASSIAGTDTYNEQFF. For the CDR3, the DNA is TGTGCCAGTAGTATAGCCGGGACAGATACCTACAATGAGCAGTTCTTC.

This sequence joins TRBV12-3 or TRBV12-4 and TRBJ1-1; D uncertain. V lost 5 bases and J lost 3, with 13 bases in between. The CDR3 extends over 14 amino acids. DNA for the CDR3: TGTGCCAGCAGTCCGGCAAACGGGCACACTGAAGCTTTCTTT. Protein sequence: CASSPANGHTEAFF.

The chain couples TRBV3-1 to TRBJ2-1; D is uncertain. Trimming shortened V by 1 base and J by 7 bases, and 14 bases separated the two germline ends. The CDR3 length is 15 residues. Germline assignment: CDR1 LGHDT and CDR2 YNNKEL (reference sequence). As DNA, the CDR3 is TGTGCCAGCAGCCAAGTTAAGAAGCTAGGGAATGAGCAGTTCTTC. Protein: CASSQVKKLGNEQFF.

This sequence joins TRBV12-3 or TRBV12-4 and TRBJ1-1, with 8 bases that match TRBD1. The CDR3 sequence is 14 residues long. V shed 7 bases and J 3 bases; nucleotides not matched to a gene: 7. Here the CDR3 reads CASNRDRPDTEAFF. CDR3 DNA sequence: TGTGCCAGCAACCGGGACAGGCCGGACACTGAAGCTTTCTTT.

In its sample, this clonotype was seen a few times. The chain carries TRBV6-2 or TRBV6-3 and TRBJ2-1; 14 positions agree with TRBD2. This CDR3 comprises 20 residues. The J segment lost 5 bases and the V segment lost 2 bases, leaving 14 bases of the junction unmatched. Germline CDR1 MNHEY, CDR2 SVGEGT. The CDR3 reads CASSYRTSGTSGRRDNEQFF. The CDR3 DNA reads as TGTGCCAGCAGTTACCGAACATCCGGGACTAGCGGGAGAAGGGACAATGAGCAGTTCTTC.

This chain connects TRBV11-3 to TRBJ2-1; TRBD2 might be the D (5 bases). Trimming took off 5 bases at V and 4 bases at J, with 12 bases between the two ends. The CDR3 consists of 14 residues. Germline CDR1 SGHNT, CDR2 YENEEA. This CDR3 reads CASSQRESYNEQFF. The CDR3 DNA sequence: TGTGCCAGCAGCCAGAGGGAAAGTTACAATGAGCAGTTCTTC. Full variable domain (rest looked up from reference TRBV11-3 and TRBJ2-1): EAGVVQSPRYKIIEKKQPVAFWCNPISGHNTLYWYLQNLGQGPELLIRYENEEAVDDSQLPKDRFSAERLKGVDSTLKIQPAELGDSAVYLCASSQRESYNEQFFGPGTRLTVL.

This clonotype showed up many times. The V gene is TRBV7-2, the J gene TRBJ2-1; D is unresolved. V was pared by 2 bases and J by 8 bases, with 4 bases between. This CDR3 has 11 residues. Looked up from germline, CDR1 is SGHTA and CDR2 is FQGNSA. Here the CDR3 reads CASSLIYEQFF. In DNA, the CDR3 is TGTGCCAGCAGCTTAATCTATGAGCAGTTCTTC.

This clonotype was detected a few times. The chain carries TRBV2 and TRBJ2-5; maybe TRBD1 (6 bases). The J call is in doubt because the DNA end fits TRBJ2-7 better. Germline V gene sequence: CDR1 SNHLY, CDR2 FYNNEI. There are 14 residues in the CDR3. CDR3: CASSWGRTTYEQYF. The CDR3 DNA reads TGTGCCAGCAGTTGGGGGCGAACTACCTACGAGCAGTACTTC.